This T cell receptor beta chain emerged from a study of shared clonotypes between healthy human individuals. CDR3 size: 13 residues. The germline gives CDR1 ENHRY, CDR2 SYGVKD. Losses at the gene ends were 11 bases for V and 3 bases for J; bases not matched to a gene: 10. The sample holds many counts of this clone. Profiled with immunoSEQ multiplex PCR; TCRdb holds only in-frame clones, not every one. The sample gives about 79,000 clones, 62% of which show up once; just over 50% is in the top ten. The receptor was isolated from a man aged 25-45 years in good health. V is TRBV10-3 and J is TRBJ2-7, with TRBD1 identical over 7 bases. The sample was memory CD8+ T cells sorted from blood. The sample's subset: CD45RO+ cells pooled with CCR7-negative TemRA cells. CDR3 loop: CAVRLRDSYEQYF. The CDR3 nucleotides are TGTGCCGTCCGATTAAGGGACAGCTACGAGCAGTACTTC.